The 23 T cell receptor beta chains below all came from one sample that was sequenced in a study of identifying expanded T cells in peripheral blood. Profiled with immunoSEQ multiplex PCR; TCRdb holds only in-frame clones, not every one. The table has around 130,000 clones, approximately 86% seen once. The sample was blood. These receptors originate from a person between 18 and 75 years old in good health.

V is TRBV28 and J is TRBJ2-5; TRBD2 matches at 10 bases. The CDR3 has 15 amino acids. After removal of 8 bases from V and 5 bases from J, the junction contained 11 bases not matched to a gene. The germline gives CDR1 MDHEN, CDR2 SYDVKM. CDR3 sequence (DNA): TGTGCCAGCGGAGAGCGGGGGGGCCTCGGGGAGACCCAGTACTTC. This gives the protein CASGERGGLGETQYF.

The genes are TRBV6-6 and TRBJ2-7, with TRBD1 identical over 10 bases. This CDR3 spans 14 amino acids. The trim removed 5 bases at V and 2 bases at J, leaving 3 bases unmatched. CDR1 and CDR2 from the germline V gene are MNHNY and SVGAGI (reference sequence). CDR3 sequence reads: CASSRDRGAYEQYF. As DNA, the CDR3 is TGTGCCAGCAGTCGGGACAGGGGAGCCTACGAGCAGTACTTC.

This clone came up once. The J gene is TRBJ1-1, the V gene TRBV7-8; a weak D match, TRBD1 (5 bases). Germline lookup yields CDR1 SGHVS and CDR2 FQNEAQ. V lost 5 bases, J lost 4 bases, and 20 bases lay in between. The CDR3 has 16 amino acids. CDR3 DNA: TGTGCCAGCAGCACAGAAGCCTTAACAGGATTCACTGAAGCTTTCTTT. It is translated as CASSTEALTGFTEAFF.

The chain uses TRBV7-2 and TRBJ1-1; possible D gene TRBD1, 6 bases. CDR3 length: 14 residues. The V end lost 4 bases, the J end lost 1 base, and 10 bases lay between the germline ends. Per germline, CDR1 SGHTA and CDR2 FQGNSA. The CDR3, as DNA: TGTGCCAGCAGCTACAGGGACTCGAACACTGAAGCTTTCTTT. Translated: CASSYRDSNTEAFF.

The V gene is TRBV19, the J gene TRBJ2-7; 8 nucleotides agree with TRBD1. Germline assignment: CDR1 LNHDA and CDR2 SQIVND (reference sequence). CDR3 length: 15 amino acids. J lost 3 bases, V lost 7 bases, and 11 bases had no gene match. CDR3 in DNA: TGTGCCAGTACCAAAGGACAGGGTAAATTCTACGAGCAGTACTTC. This gives the protein CASTKGQGKFYEQYF.

This clone was recorded only once. V usage is TRBV7-3 and J usage is TRBJ2-3; D could derive from TRBD1 or TRBD2 (5 bases each). The germline V gene has CDR1 SGHTA and CDR2 FQGTGA. Trimming shortened V by 2 bases and J by 1 base, and 13 bases separated the two germline ends. The CDR3 loop spans 16 amino acids. The chain's CDR3 is CASSLLGTIGTDTQYF. The CDR3 bases are TGTGCCAGCAGCTTACTAGGGACCATCGGCACAGATACGCAGTATTTT.

This clone was observed a single time. The chain couples TRBV28 to TRBJ2-1; D unclear. Germline-derived CDR1 and CDR2 are MDHEN and SYDVKM. This CDR3 has 13 residues. V was trimmed by 7 bases and J by 5 bases, leaving 12 bases between them. The CDR3 nucleotides are TGTGCCAGCACACTATTATCTAACAATGAGCAGTTCTTC. It specifies CASTLLSNNEQFF.

J is TRBJ2-5 and V is TRBV11-3; D is unresolved. V was cut by 1 base and J by 7 bases, with 10 bases left in between. The CDR3 length is 13 residues. Germline CDR1 and CDR2: SGHNT and YENEEA. The CDR3 loop reads CASSLGRDATQYF. CDR3 DNA sequence: TGTGCCAGCAGCTTAGGACGAGATGCGACCCAGTACTTC.

The chain recombines TRBV5-1 with TRBJ2-5; 10 nucleotides agree with TRBD2. The CDR3 extends over 19 amino acids. V trimming: 1 base; J trimming: 2 bases; junction bases outside the gene matches: 14. The germline V gene has CDR1 SGHRS and CDR2 YFSETQ. CDR3 DNA sequence: TGCGCCAGCAGCTTGTTTTCCGGCCCCATAGCGGGAGGACAAGAGACCCAGTACTTC. It encodes CASSLFSGPIAGGQETQYF.

V is TRBV18 and J is TRBJ2-6; TRBD1 is a possible D gene (6 bases). The CDR3 loop spans 17 amino acids. The germline gives CDR1 KGHSH, CDR2 LQKENI. The V end lost 2 bases, the J end lost 0 bases, and 11 bases lay between the germline ends. CDR3 in amino acids: CASSPGQLRSGANVLTF. CDR3 bases: TGTGCCAGCTCACCAGGACAGCTACGCTCTGGGGCCAACGTCCTGACTTTC.

J is TRBJ1-6 and V is TRBV7-2, with TRBD1 as a possible D gene (5 bases). Germline CDR1 SGHTA, CDR2 FQGNSA. V was clipped by 1 base and J by 5 bases, with 9 bases between them. The CDR3 has 15 residues. CDR3 loop: CASSLVWGDNSPLHF. The CDR3 DNA sequence: TGTGCCAGCAGCTTAGTTTGGGGCGATAATTCACCCCTCCACTTT.

The chain is built from TRBV5-5 and TRBJ2-3, with TRBD2 matching over 7 bases. V was clipped by 4 bases and J by 0 bases; unmatched bases: 11. Germline V gene sequence: CDR1 SGHKS, CDR2 YYEKEE (reference sequence). This CDR3 comprises 17 residues. The CDR3: CASSPTPLAKSTDTQYF. The CDR3 nucleotides are TGTGCCAGCAGCCCCACGCCACTAGCGAAAAGCACAGATACGCAGTATTTT.

This chain uses TRBV7-3 with TRBJ2-3; 10 nucleotides align to TRBD2. This CDR3 region has 16 residues. V dropped 5 bases and J dropped 2; count of bases not matched to a gene: 7. Germline loops: CDR1 SGHTA, CDR2 FQGTGA. The CDR3 region is CASSPWTSGSTDTQYF. CDR3 coding DNA: TGTGCCAGCAGCCCCTGGACTAGCGGATCCACAGATACGCAGTATTTT. Together with reference TRBV7-3 and TRBJ2-3, the CDR3 gives the full variable domain: GAGVSQTPSNKVTEKGKYVELRCDPISGHTALYWYRQSLGQGPEFLIYFQGTGAADDSGLPNDRFFAVRPEGSVSTLKIQRTERGDSAVYLCASSPWTSGSTDTQYFGPGTRLTVL.

V usage is TRBV27 and J usage is TRBJ2-7; D is ambiguous. The CDR3 contains 16 residues. Trimming removed 0 bases from V and 4 bases from J, with 16 bases in between. The germline V gene encodes CDR1 MNHEY and CDR2 SMNVEV (reference sequence). The CDR3 loop reads CASSLSVDEALYEQYF. CDR3 bases: TGTGCCAGCAGTTTATCTGTAGACGAGGCCTTATACGAGCAGTACTTC.

This clone was picked up one time. The rearrangement joins TRBV5-1 to TRBJ1-2; D possibly corresponds to TRBD1 (6 bases). The CDR3 has 16 residues. V shed 0 bases and J shed 2 bases, with 14 bases lying between them. Germline CDR1 SGHRS, CDR2 YFSETQ. The CDR3 protein is CASSLVGAGANYGYTF. Here the CDR3 DNA reads TGCGCCAGCAGCTTGGTGGGGGCAGGGGCCAACTATGGCTACACCTTC.

J is TRBJ2-1 and V is TRBV30; D may match TRBD1 or TRBD2 (6 bases each). Trimming took 3 bases from V and 12 from J, leaving 15 bases between them. The CDR3 is 12 amino acids. CDR1 is GTSNPN and CDR2 is SVGIG in the germline V gene (reference sequence). CDR3 sequence: CAWRNAWGAQFF. The CDR3 DNA follows: TGTGCCTGGAGGAACGCCTGGGGGGCGCAGTTCTTC.

This clone was seen a single time. The rearrangement joins TRBV6-5 to TRBJ1-2; the D gene is possibly TRBD1 (5 bases). The CDR3 loop spans 15 amino acids. Trimming took 6 bases from V and 8 from J, leaving 22 bases between them. CDR1 and CDR2 (germline): MNHEY, SVGAGI. The CDR3 DNA is TGTGCCAGCAGCCCCGGATCTTGGGACCGGGGAGGCTACACCTTC. This encodes CASSPGSWDRGGYTF.

This chain uses TRBV11-1 with TRBJ1-2; perhaps TRBD1 as D (5 bases). V was shortened by 4 bases and J by 3 bases, with 12 bases between the two germline ends. Per germline, CDR1 SGHAT and CDR2 FQDESV (reference sequence). The CDR3 is 14 amino acids. The CDR3 nucleotides read TGTGCCAGCAGCTCCCCCGGGGGGGACTATGGCTACACCTTC. Translation: CASSSPGGDYGYTF.

The gene calls are TRBV10-1 and TRBJ2-5, with 7 bases aligning to TRBD1. The CDR3 extends over 14 amino acids. With 6 bases clipped from V and 3 bases from J, the junction kept 7 bases outside the gene matches. Germline CDR1 and CDR2: WNHNN and SYGVQD (reference sequence). This CDR3 is CASSPDREKETQYF. The CDR3 region has the DNA TGCGCCAGCAGCCCTGACAGGGAAAAAGAGACCCAGTACTTC.

Note on this clone: Within the sample, other DNA sequences also encode this same CDR3. The V and J genes are TRBV18 and TRBJ1-1; a weak D match, TRBD1 (6 bases). The CDR3 contains 13 residues. V lost 1 base and J 6 bases, leaving 9 bases between the germline ends. Germline V gene data show CDR1 as KGHSH and CDR2 as LQKENI. The CDR3 DNA sequence: TGTGCCAGCTCACCACTAGCAGGGGCTGAAGCTTTCTTT. Amino acid sequence: CASSPLAGAEAFF.

The genes are TRBV7-3 and TRBJ1-1; D is uncertain. Trimming stripped 2 bases from V and 0 bases from J, with 4 bases between. The CDR3 is made up of 13 amino acids. The germline gives CDR1 SGHTA, CDR2 FQGTGA. CDR3 bases: TGTGCCAGCAGCTTAGAGGTGAACACTGAAGCTTTCTTT. It is translated as CASSLEVNTEAFF. The entire variable domain, with the rest obtained from reference TRBV7-3 and TRBJ1-1, is as follows: GAGVSQTPSNKVTEKGKYVELRCDPISGHTALYWYRQSLGQGPEFLIYFQGTGAADDSGLPNDRFFAVRPEGSVSTLKIQRTERGDSAVYLCASSLEVNTEAFFGQGTRLTVV.

This chain joins TRBV19 and TRBJ1-1; D is uncertain. Trimming pared 6 bases from V and 0 bases from J, leaving 8 bases between. Germline CDR1 reads LNHDA; CDR2 reads SQIVND (reference sequence). This CDR3 region has 13 residues. The CDR3 DNA reads TGTGCCAGTAGCCCTCAAATGAACACTGAAGCTTTCTTT. It codes for CASSPQMNTEAFF.

This chain links TRBV4-2 with TRBJ1-1; maybe TRBD1 (6 bases). This CDR3 contains 15 residues. From germline, CDR1 is LGHNA and CDR2 YNFKEQ. V lost 0 bases, J lost 1 base, and 9 bases lay in between. The CDR3 is CASSQDARGNTEAFF. The CDR3 DNA follows: TGTGCCAGCAGCCAAGACGCCAGGGGGAACACTGAAGCTTTCTTT.